This T cell receptor beta chain comes out of a study of CD8 T cells in Susac syndrome. With random hexamers, about 0.45 to 1 ug RNA was reverse transcribed. TCRdb analysed the immunoSEQ multiplex PCR reads with MiXCR anew, one entry per CDR3 protein. The table has around 150,000 distinct CDR3 sequences, roughly 95% seen once. V lost 8 bases to trimming and J lost 8 bases, with 13 bases between them. CDR1 is MDHEN and CDR2 is SYDVKM in the germline V gene. This CDR3 spans 12 amino acids. This receptor was taken from a human donor with Susac syndrome. Source material: CD4+ T cells from PBMCs. V gene TRBV28 combines with J gene TRBJ2-1; D is perhaps TRBD2 (5 bases). The CDR3 sequence: CASRKRADEQFF. CDR3 bases: TGTGCCAGCCGAAAGAGGGCGGATGAGCAGTTCTTC.